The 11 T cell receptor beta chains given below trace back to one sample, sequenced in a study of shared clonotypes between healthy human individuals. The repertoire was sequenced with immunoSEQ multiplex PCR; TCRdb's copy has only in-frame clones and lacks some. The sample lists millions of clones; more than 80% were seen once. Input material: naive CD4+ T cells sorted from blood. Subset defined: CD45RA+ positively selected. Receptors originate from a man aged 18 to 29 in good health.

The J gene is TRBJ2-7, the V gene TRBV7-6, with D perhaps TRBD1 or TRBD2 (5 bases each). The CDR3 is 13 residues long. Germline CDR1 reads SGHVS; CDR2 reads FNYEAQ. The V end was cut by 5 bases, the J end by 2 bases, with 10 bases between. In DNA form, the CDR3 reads TGTGCCAGCAGCATGGGGGTTACCTACGAGCAGTACTTC. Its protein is CASSMGVTYEQYF.

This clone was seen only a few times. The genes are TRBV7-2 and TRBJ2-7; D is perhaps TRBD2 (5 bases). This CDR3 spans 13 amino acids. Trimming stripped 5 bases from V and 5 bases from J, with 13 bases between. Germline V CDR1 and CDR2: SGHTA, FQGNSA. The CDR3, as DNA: TGTGCCAGCAGCCTAGGGCGACTAAACGAGCAGTACTTC. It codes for CASSLGRLNEQYF.

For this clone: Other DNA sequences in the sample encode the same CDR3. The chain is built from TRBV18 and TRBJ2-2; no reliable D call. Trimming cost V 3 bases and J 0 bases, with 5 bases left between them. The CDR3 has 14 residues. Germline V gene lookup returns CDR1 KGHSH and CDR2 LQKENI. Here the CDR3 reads CASSPTANTGELFF. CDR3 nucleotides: TGTGCCAGCTCACCCACAGCGAACACCGGGGAGCTGTTTTTT. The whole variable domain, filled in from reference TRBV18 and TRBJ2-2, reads NAGVMQNPRHLVRRRGQEARLRCSPMKGHSHVYWYRQLPEEGLKFMVYLQKENIIDESGMPKERFSAEFPKEGPSILRIQQVVRGDSAAYFCASSPTANTGELFFGEGSRLTVL.

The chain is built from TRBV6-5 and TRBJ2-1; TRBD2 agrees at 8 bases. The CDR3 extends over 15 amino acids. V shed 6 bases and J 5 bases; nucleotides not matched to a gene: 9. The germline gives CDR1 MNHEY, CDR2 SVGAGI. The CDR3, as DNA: TGTGCCAGCAGGACTGGGTCTAGCGGGCACAATGAGCAGTTCTTC. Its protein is CASRTGSSGHNEQFF.

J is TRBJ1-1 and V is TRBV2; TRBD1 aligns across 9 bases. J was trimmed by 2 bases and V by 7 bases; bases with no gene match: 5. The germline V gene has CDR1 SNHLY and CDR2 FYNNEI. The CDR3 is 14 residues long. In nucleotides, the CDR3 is TGTGCCAGCAATCTGGACAGGGGCAACACTGAAGCTTTCTTT. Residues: CASNLDRGNTEAFF.

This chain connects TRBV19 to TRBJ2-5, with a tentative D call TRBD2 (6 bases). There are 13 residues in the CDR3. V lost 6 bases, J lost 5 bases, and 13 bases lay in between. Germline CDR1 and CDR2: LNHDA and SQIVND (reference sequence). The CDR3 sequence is CASSLRGGETQYF. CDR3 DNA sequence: TGTGCCAGTAGCCTCAGAGGAGGGGAGACCCAGTACTTC.

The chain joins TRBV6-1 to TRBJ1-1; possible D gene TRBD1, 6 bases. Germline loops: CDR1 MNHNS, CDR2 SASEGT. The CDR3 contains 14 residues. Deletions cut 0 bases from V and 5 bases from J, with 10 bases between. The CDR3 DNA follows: TGTGCCAGCAGTGAAGCGCTTCAGGGGACTGAAGCTTTCTTT. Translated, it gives CASSEALQGTEAFF.

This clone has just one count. For the CDR3, the DNA is TGTGCCAGCAGTGAGGACAGGGGGAGAAACACCGGGGAGCTGTTTTTT. Its translation is CASSEDRGRNTGELFF. The chain carries TRBV2 and TRBJ2-2, with 10 bases lining up with TRBD1. The CDR3 spans 16 residues. V lost 3 bases to trimming and J lost 2 bases; unmatched junction nucleotides: 3. Germline V lookup: CDR1 SNHLY, CDR2 FYNNEI.

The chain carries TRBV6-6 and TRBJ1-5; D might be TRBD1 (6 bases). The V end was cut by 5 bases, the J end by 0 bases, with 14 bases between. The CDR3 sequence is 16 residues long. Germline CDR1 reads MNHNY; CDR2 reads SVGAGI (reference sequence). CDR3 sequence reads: CASSQTGTYSNQPQHF. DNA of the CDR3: TGTGCCAGCAGTCAAACCGGGACATATAGCAATCAGCCCCAGCATTTT.

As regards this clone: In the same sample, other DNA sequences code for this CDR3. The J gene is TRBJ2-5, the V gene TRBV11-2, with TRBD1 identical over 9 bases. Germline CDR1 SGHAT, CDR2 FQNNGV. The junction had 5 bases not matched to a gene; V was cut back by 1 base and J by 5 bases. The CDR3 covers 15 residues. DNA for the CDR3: TGTGCCAGCAGCTTAGGGGACAGGGCCAGGGAGACCCAGTACTTC. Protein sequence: CASSLGDRARETQYF.

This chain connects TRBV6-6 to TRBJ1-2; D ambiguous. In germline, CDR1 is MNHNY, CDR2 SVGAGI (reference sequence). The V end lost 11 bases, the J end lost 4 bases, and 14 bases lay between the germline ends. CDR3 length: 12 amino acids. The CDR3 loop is CAARSSTYGYTF. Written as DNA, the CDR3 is TGTGCCGCCAGAAGCAGCACCTATGGCTACACCTTC.